These 14 T cell receptor beta chains came from one sample sequenced in a study of CD8 T cell repertoires and HIV-1 epitope variants. Sequenced by immunoSEQ multiplex PCR; TCRdb stores in-frame clones only, minus some. The table includes under 100,000 clones, roughly four fifths detected once. Sample: uncultured baseline CD8+ T cells from peripheral blood mononuclear cells (PBMCs). These receptors all come from a male donor with HIV.

The CDR3: CATSRDLGGGAHEQFF. The CDR3 bases are TGTGCCACCAGCAGAGATCTCGGCGGGGGGGCCCATGAGCAGTTCTTC. The chain uses TRBV15 and TRBJ2-1, with 9 bases matching TRBD2. Losses at the gene ends were 0 bases for V and 8 bases for J; bases not matched to a gene: 8. The CDR3 is 16 amino acids. Germline V gene lookup returns CDR1 LNHNV and CDR2 YYDKDF (reference sequence).

The chain links TRBV29-1 to TRBJ2-7; 13 bases are shared with TRBD2. This CDR3 is built from 14 residues. Trimming took 0 bases from V and 9 from J; bases not matched to a gene: 5. Germline CDR1 SQVTM, CDR2 ANQGSEA. CDR3 DNA sequence: TGCAGCGTTGAAGAAGGGACTAGCGGGATTGTGCAGTACTTC. This sequence encodes CSVEEGTSGIVQYF.

The gene calls are TRBV15 and TRBJ1-2; 8 bases align to TRBD1. This CDR3 comprises 16 residues. With 3 bases clipped from V and 0 bases from J, the junction kept 6 bases outside the gene matches. Germline values: CDR1 LNHNV, CDR2 YYDKDF (reference sequence). Here the CDR3 reads CATSRARTGSNYGYTF. The CDR3 coding sequence is TGTGCCACCAGCAGGGCCCGGACAGGGTCTAACTATGGCTACACCTTC. Full variable domain (missing parts from reference TRBV15 and TRBJ1-2): DAMVIQNPRYQVTQFGKPVTLSCSQTLNHNVMYWYQQKSSQAPKLLFHYYDKDFNNEADTPDNFQSRRPNTSFCFLDIRSPGLGDTAMYLCATSRARTGSNYGYTFGSGTRLTVV.

This clone was counted once. The chain combines TRBV5-4 with TRBJ1-5, with D possibly matching TRBD1 (5 bases). Germline loops: CDR1 SGHNT, CDR2 YYREEE (reference sequence). The CDR3 loop spans 14 amino acids. V was shortened by 4 bases and J by 2 bases, with 10 bases between the two germline ends. CDR3 loop: CASSAGGGNQPQHF. As DNA, the CDR3 is TGTGCCAGCAGCGCTGGGGGGGGCAATCAGCCCCAGCATTTT.

In its sample, this clone was seen a few times. V gene TRBV4-2 combines with J gene TRBJ1-2; no clear D. Germline CDR1 and CDR2: LGHNA and YNFKEQ. The germline V and J ends were trimmed by 4 bases and 3 bases, with 18 bases remaining between them. The CDR3 has 16 residues. The CDR3 spells CASSPWPVELDYGYTF. The CDR3 DNA reads TGTGCCAGCAGCCCTTGGCCGGTAGAATTGGACTATGGCTACACCTTC.

The V gene is TRBV4-2, the J gene TRBJ2-7; 7 nucleotides align to TRBD2. CDR3 size: 18 residues. Per the germline V gene, CDR1 is LGHNA and CDR2 is YNFKEQ. Unmatched junction bases numbered 14, after V lost 0 bases and J lost 3 bases. CDR3 residues: CASSQEGGAVAGLYEQYF. The CDR3 DNA sequence: TGTGCCAGCAGCCAAGAGGGCGGAGCGGTAGCGGGCCTCTACGAGCAGTACTTC.

In DNA, the CDR3 is TGTGCCAGCAGCCTCCCTTTAGGCGATAGCAATCAGCCCCAGCATTTT. This translates into CASSLPLGDSNQPQHF. The chain employs TRBV6-6 and TRBJ1-5; D is undetermined. Trimming removed 6 bases at V and 0 bases at J, with 15 bases between. The CDR3 sequence is 16 residues long. Per germline, CDR1 MNHNY and CDR2 SVGAGI (reference sequence).

The rearrangement joins TRBV5-6 to TRBJ2-3; D unclear. V was clipped by 3 bases and J by 2 bases, with 7 bases between them. CDR1 and CDR2 (germline): SGHDT, YYEEEE. The CDR3 length is 13 residues. CDR3 loop: CASSSRFTDTQYF. CDR3 coding DNA: TGTGCCAGCAGCTCAAGGTTCACAGATACGCAGTATTTT.

The V and J genes are TRBV6-4 and TRBJ2-2; the match to TRBD2 covers 7 bases. Germline CDR1 is MRHNA and CDR2 is SNTAGT. The CDR3 is 12 residues long. V lost 8 bases to trimming and J lost 7 bases; unmatched junction nucleotides: 4. The CDR3 region is CASGSGNGELFF. The CDR3 DNA is TGTGCCAGCGGAAGCGGGAACGGGGAGCTGTTTTTT.

The chain employs TRBV2 and TRBJ2-2, with D possibly called TRBD1 or TRBD2 (5 bases each). The CDR3 consists of 14 residues. The V end lost 6 bases, the J end lost 7 bases, and 15 bases lay between the germline ends. Per germline, CDR1 SNHLY and CDR2 FYNNEI. The CDR3 spells CASRGRTSGGELFF. The CDR3 DNA reads TGTGCCAGCAGGGGGCGGACCAGCGGCGGGGAGCTGTTTTTT.

This clone was detected many times. J is TRBJ2-4 and V is TRBV7-8; D is possibly TRBD2 (6 bases). Trimming pared 0 bases from V and 6 bases from J, leaving 21 bases between. The CDR3 sequence is 18 residues long. CDR1 SGHVS and CDR2 FQNEAQ come from the germline V gene. The CDR3 nucleotides read TGTGCCAGCAGCTTAGCGGGGTGGGGGGTACCGCACGGAAACATTCAGTACTTC. This translates into CASSLAGWGVPHGNIQYF.

The chain is built from TRBV2 and TRBJ2-1; the match to TRBD2 covers 9 bases. CDR1 and CDR2 from the germline V gene are SNHLY and FYNNEI. Trimming cost V 5 bases and J 5 bases; bases outside gene matches: 4. The CDR3 extends over 14 amino acids. The CDR3 loop is CASSRASGNNEQFF. The DNA of the CDR3 is TGTGCCAGCAGTCGGGCTAGCGGGAACAATGAGCAGTTCTTC.

J is TRBJ2-7 and V is TRBV6-1, with TRBD1 identical over 7 bases. Germline CDR1 is MNHNS and CDR2 is SASEGT. This CDR3 spans 14 amino acids. Trimming at V came to 5 bases and at J to 3 bases, leaving 7 bases not matched to a gene. The CDR3 sequence is CASSNTAGGYEQYF. The CDR3, as DNA: TGTGCCAGCAGTAATACTGCAGGGGGCTACGAGCAGTACTTC.

J is TRBJ2-5 and V is TRBV5-1, with 8 bases fitting TRBD2. The V gene end was trimmed by 2 bases and the J gene end by 0 bases; junction bases not matched to a gene: 3. The CDR3 has 15 residues. Germline assignment: CDR1 SGHRS and CDR2 YFSETQ. Written as DNA, the CDR3 is TGCGCCAGCAGCTTCCTAGCGGGCTACCAAGAGACCCAGTACTTC. Its protein product is CASSFLAGYQETQYF.